These 8 T cell receptor beta chains came from one sample sequenced in a study of PD-L1 blockade in urothelial cancer. Data came from immunoSEQ multiplex PCR; TCRdb stores just in-frame clones and leaves some out. The sample has 14,000 to 15,000 clones; approximately 90% are singletons. Sequences were derived from PBMCs, sampled around atezolizumab (anti-PD-L1) treatment. These receptor sequences come from a man aged 70-80 years with urothelial cancer.

This chain links TRBV12-5 with TRBJ2-5; D is possibly TRBD2 (5 bases). This CDR3 is 11 amino acids long. V shed 4 bases and J shed 7 bases, with 7 bases lying between them. Looked up from germline, CDR1 is LGHNT and CDR2 is FRNRAP. CDR3 amino acids: CASGSGRTQYF. CDR3 DNA: TGTGCTAGTGGTTCGGGGAGGACCCAGTACTTC.

The chain carries TRBV6-5 and TRBJ1-2; 10 bases map to TRBD1. V dropped 6 bases and J dropped 4; count of bases not matched to a gene: 5. The germline V gene encodes CDR1 MNHEY and CDR2 SVGAGI. This CDR3 has 14 residues. The CDR3 DNA reads TGTGCCAGCAGACCGACAGGGGGCGGCTATGGCTACACCTTC. Translation gives CASRPTGGGYGYTF.

The V and J genes are TRBV6-5 and TRBJ1-1; maybe TRBD1 (5 bases). In germline, CDR1 is MNHEY, CDR2 SVGAGI. Trimming took off 1 base at V and 2 bases at J, with 14 bases between the two ends. The CDR3 is 16 residues long. CDR3 loop: CASSYFSDTRNTEAFF. The CDR3 DNA follows: TGTGCCAGCAGTTACTTTTCGGACACCAGAAACACTGAAGCTTTCTTT.

The J gene is TRBJ2-5, the V gene TRBV9, with D uncertain. The germline V gene encodes CDR1 SGDLS and CDR2 YYNGEE. This CDR3 is built from 14 residues. V gave up 0 bases and J gave up 1 base, with 7 bases separating them. The CDR3: CASSVGISQETQYF. In nucleotides, the CDR3 is TGTGCCAGCAGCGTAGGTATATCCCAAGAGACCCAGTACTTC.

The chain links TRBV5-1 to TRBJ2-1; the match to TRBD2 covers 9 bases. Trimming cost V 4 bases and J 5 bases; bases outside gene matches: 10. CDR1 SGHRS and CDR2 YFSETQ come from the germline V gene. The CDR3 totals 16 residues. CDR3 nucleotides: TGCGCCAGCAGCCGACTAGGACTAGCGTGGGACAATGAGCAGTTCTTC. It encodes CASSRLGLAWDNEQFF.

V gene TRBV6-1 combines with J gene TRBJ2-1, with 10 positions matching TRBD2. The germline V gene has CDR1 MNHNS and CDR2 SASEGT. V trimming: 8 bases; J trimming: 8 bases; junction bases outside the gene matches: 12. The CDR3 runs to 15 residues. The CDR3 bases are TGTGCCAGCCTACTTATAGCGGGGGGCGTGGATGAGCAGTTCTTC. It codes for CASLLIAGGVDEQFF.

The V and J genes are TRBV6-1 and TRBJ1-1; D ambiguous. The germline gives CDR1 MNHNS, CDR2 SASEGT. Trimming removed 8 bases from V and 4 bases from J, with 14 bases in between. This CDR3 is 13 amino acids long. CDR3 in DNA: TGTGCCAGCGCGTGGACGGCGGGCACTGAAGCTTTCTTT. It codes for CASAWTAGTEAFF.

V is TRBV6-5 and J is TRBJ1-2, with 9 bases identical to TRBD1. CDR3 length: 13 residues. Germline V gives CDR1 MNHEY, CDR2 SVGAGI. J gave up 4 bases and V 6 bases, and 3 bases lay outside the gene matches. The CDR3 nucleotides read TGTGCCAGCAGCGAGACAGGGGGCTATGGCTACACCTTC. It codes for CASSETGGYGYTF.